This T cell receptor (beta chain) was recovered during a study of OX40 agonist ivuxolimab in advanced cancers. The table came from immunoSEQ multiplex PCR; TCRdb's copy has only in-frame clones and leaves some out. The sample has 75,000 to 95,000 clones; under 90% are singletons. Germline V CDR1 and CDR2: GTSNPN, SVGIG (reference sequence). CDR3 length equals 15 residues. V lost 2 bases and J lost 6; bases outside the gene matches: 9. The TCR originated in an adult with an advanced solid tumor such as melanoma, head and neck, liver or kidney cancer. The chain employs TRBV30 and TRBJ1-5; 8 bases align to TRBD1. The input for sequencing was CD4+ or CD8+ T cells sorted from blood, taken in a trial of the OX40 agonist ivuxolimab. Written as DNA, the CDR3 is TGTGCCTGGAGTACTGGACAGGGAACGGTTCAGCCCCAGCATTTT. Residues: CAWSTGQGTVQPQHF.